What follows is one TCR beta chain and its context. It lacks a known antigen. Per-base quality was not reported, and no clone a single base away is much larger than it. Ficoll-Paque density gradient centrifugation was used to isolate PBMCs. This entry belongs to a study of T-cell memory formation after mild COVID-19 (dated by TCRdb to 2020 to 2023). Turning to the overall study: Most TCR sequence clusters were specific to one of the two donors. Longitudinal TCRalpha and TCRbeta repertoire sequencing tracked T-cell clones expanding and contracting after mild COVID-19 in a couple of donors. The cohort was made up of two young adult volunteers, one female and one male, who were previously healthy. Findings and caveats that apply to the study as a whole: SARS-CoV-2 specificity of the second-wave clones peaking on day 37 was not confirmed. The study covered only a couple of mild cases, and larger cohorts including severe cases with pre-infection samples were considered necessary. The detection of some responding clones in pre-infection memory suggests that pre-existing cross-reactive memory T cells joined the SARS-CoV-2 response. Contracting CD4+ clones appeared mostly in the CM and EM memory subsets, whereas CD8+ clones were enriched in EMRA. Balanced CD4/CD8 phenotypes were observed for clones contracting from day 15 to 85, whereas a bias towards CD4+ was observed for a second wave of clones expanding from day 15 to 37.

Sequencing used an Illumina NovaSeq 6000. TCRalpha and TCRbeta cDNA libraries were constructed by 5'RACE with constant-segment primers, with sample barcodes and unique molecular identifiers being introduced. RNA was extracted from every sample with Trizol reagent. The libraries were amplified in two PCR steps, and the second step added a second sample barcode and Illumina TruSeq adapters. Sequencing of libraries was performed on an Illumina NovaSeq with 2 x 150 bp paired-end reads. The study's own analysis went as follows. With migec v1.2.7, reads were demultiplexed and then collapsed into UMI-guided consensus sequences. With mixcr v2.1.11, UMI consensuses were aligned to TRA and TRB V and J templates and assembled into clonotypes. A clonotype was counted as expanded or contracted only if both edgeR and NoisET called the change significant, with noise models trained on biological replicates. For edgeR calls, the cutoffs were a false discovery rate-adjusted p below 0.01 and a log2 fold-change threshold of 1. As an exploratory analysis of dynamics, PCA with hierarchical clustering was applied to max-normalized trajectories of the 1000 most abundant clonotypes. Separately sequenced CD4+ and CD8+ repertoires were used to assign a CD4 or CD8 phenotype to each responding clone. The public reads were run again by TCRdb, first through fastp at Q25 and then through MiXCR, and only productive beta chains were kept. Here each entry gathers all rows of one CDR3 protein and keeps the most common genes and DNA. TCRdb, not the original authors, processed these V and J calls. For this sample the table gives under 300,000 distinct CDR3 sequences, of which around 17% were detected only once. The leading ten clones occupy more than 20% of the sample.

Trimmed from V: 5 bases; trimmed from J: 2 bases; junction bases lacking a gene match: 7. The CDR3 spans 16 residues, from the cysteine through the phenylalanine. Solely the CDR3 DNA is kept, with 48 bases framed from the first base. The germline V gene (reference sequence) supplies CDR1 LNHDA and CDR2 SQIVND. This chain is built from TRBV19 and TRBJ1-5; the central 9 bases match TRBD1. The sequenced sample consisted of PBMCs or a T cell subset sorted from them (not recorded which). The TCR originated in a man between 18 and 29 years old who had mild COVID-19 (a few samples of this study predate the infection). The sample titles of this study are shuffled in the database, so cell type and time point are left out; the donor was told from shared clones. The CDR3 loop reads CASSATGGGGNQPQHF. The DNA sequence is given as TGTGCCAGTAGTGCCACAGGGGGCGGAGGCAATCAGCCCCAGCATTTT.